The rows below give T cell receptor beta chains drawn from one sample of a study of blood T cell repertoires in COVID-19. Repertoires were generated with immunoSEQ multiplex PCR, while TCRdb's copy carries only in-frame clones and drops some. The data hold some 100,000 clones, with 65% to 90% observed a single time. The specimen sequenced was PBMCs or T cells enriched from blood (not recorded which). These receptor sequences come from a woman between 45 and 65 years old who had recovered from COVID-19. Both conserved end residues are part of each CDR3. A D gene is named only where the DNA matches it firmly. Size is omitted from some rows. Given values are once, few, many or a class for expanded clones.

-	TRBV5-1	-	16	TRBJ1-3	CASSLMPVGDGNTIYF	TGCGCCAGCAGCTTGATGCCCGTCGGGGATGGAAACACCATATATTTT
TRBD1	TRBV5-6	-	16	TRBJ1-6	CASRAGTGGFGSPLHF	TGTGCCAGCAGGGCCGGGACAGGGGGTTTCGGTTCACCCCTCCACTTT
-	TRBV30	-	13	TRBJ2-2	CAWCGTGNGELFF	TGTGCCTGGTGCGGGACGGGAAACGGGGAGCTGTTTTTT
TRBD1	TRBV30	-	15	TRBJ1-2	CASSSELQGGYGYTF	TGTGCCTCCTCATCCGAGCTCCAGGGGGGATATGGCTACACCTTC
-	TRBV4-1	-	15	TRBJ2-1	CASSQESQGYNEQFF	TGCGCCAGCAGCCAAGAGAGCCAGGGCTACAATGAGCAGTTCTTC
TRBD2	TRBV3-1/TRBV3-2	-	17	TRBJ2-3	CASSQAVSGMAPDTQYF	TGTGCCAGCAGCCAAGCGGTCAGCGGGATGGCCCCAGATACGCAGTATTTT
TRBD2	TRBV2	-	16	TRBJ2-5	CATSRGSGGAVETQYF	TGTGCCACCAGTCGGGGTAGCGGGGGGGCGGTGGAGACCCAGTACTTC
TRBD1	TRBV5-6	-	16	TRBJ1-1	CASSLAEWQGAAEAFF	TGTGCCAGCAGCTTGGCCGAATGGCAGGGGGCGGCTGAAGCTTTCTTT
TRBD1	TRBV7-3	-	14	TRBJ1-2	CASSPDRGPYGYTF	TGTGCCAGCAGCCCGGACAGGGGGCCCTATGGCTACACCTTC
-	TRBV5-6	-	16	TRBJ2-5	CASSLVGDREAKTQYF	TGTGCCAGCAGCTTGGTTGGTGACAGGGAGGCGAAGACCCAGTACTTC
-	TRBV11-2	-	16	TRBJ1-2	CASSLAVAGRENGYTF	TGTGCCAGCAGCTTAGCGGTCGCGGGAAGGGAAAATGGCTACACCTTC
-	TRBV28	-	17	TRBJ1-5	CASSSRAQGLSNQPQHF	TGTGCCAGCAGCTCCCGGGCACAGGGCCTTAGCAATCAGCCCCAGCATTTT
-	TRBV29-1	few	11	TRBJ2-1	CSVTSSDEQFF	TGCAGCGTTACCTCTAGCGATGAGCAGTTCTTC
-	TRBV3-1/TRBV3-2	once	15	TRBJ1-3	CASSQEFAAGNTIYF	TGTGCCAGCAGCCAAGAGTTCGCAGCTGGAAACACCATATATTTT
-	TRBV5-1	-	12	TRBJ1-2	CASSSSGVGYTF	TGCGCCAGCAGCTCCTCGGGGGTTGGCTACACCTTC
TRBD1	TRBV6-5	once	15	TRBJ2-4	CASSYRTGGSNIQYF	TGTGCCAGCAGTTACCGGACAGGGGGGTCGAACATTCAGTACTTC
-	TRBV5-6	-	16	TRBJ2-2	CASSLIDRHFTGELFF	TGTGCCAGCAGCTTGATAGACAGACACTTCACCGGGGAGCTGTTTTTT
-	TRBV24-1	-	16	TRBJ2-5	CATSKGNREYQETQYF	TGTGCCACCAGTAAAGGGAACAGGGAGTACCAAGAGACCCAGTACTTC
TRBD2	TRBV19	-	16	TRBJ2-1	CASSSRGAGDFNEQFF	TGTGCCAGTAGTTCCCGAGGAGCGGGAGACTTCAATGAGCAGTTCTTC
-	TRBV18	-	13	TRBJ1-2	CASSPNREDGYTF	TGTGCCAGCTCACCAAACAGGGAAGATGGCTACACCTTC
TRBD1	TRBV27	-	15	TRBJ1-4	CASSLSTGEDEKLFF	TGTGCCAGCAGTTTATCGACAGGGGAGGATGAAAAACTGTTTTTT
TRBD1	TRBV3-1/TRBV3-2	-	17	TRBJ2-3	CAGSHRQGTGVADTQYF	TGTGCCGGCAGCCATCGACAAGGGACAGGGGTTGCAGATACGCAGTATTTT
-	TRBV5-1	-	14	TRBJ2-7	CASSSTKDRPELYF	TGCGCCAGCAGCTCCACAAAGGACAGACCAGAGCTGTACTTC
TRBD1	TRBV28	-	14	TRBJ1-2	CASSLQGEQHRYTF	TGTGCCAGCAGTTTACAGGGGGAGCAACATCGCTACACCTTC
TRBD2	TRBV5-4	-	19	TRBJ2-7	CASSSRARGLAGATYEQYF	TGTGCCAGCAGCTCCAGGGCGAGGGGACTAGCGGGGGCGACCTACGAGCAGTACTTC
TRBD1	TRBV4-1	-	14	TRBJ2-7	CASSLNGQGREQYF	TGCGCCAGCAGCCTAAACGGACAGGGACGCGAGCAGTACTTC
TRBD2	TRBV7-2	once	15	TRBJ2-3	CASGLAGGGTDTQYF	TGTGCCAGCGGACTAGCGGGGGGGGGCACAGATACGCAGTATTTT
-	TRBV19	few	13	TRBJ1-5	CASADSSNQPQHF	TGTGCCAGTGCAGACAGTTCCAATCAGCCCCAGCATTTT